Below, 16 T cell receptor beta chains from the same sample are listed, as sequenced in a study of blood T cell repertoires in COVID-19. Clones were read by immunoSEQ multiplex PCR, and TCRdb kept only the in-frame ones, dropping some. This table has under 250,000 clones, about nine tenths appearing once. Sequencing input: peripheral blood. The receptors shown here come from a woman aged 60-70 years with acute or convalescent COVID-19.

The chain combines TRBV7-3 with TRBJ1-1; a possible D gene is TRBD1 (6 bases). The CDR3 extends over 13 amino acids. The V gene lost 2 bases and the J gene lost 5 bases, with 9 bases spanning the gap. CDR1 SGHTA and CDR2 FQGTGA come from the germline V gene. CDR3 loop: CASSLSGTTEAFF. The CDR3 nucleotides are TGTGCCAGCAGCTTATCAGGGACAACTGAAGCTTTCTTT.

The chain carries TRBV21-1 and TRBJ2-3; the table's TRBD1 call for D was not verified on the DNA. TRBV21-1 is described as a pseudogene. This CDR3 is built from 10 residues. The CDR3 region is CASLRNTQYF. The CDR3 nucleotides read TGTGCCAGCCTCAGGAATACGCAGTATTTT.

This clone has only one observation. The rearrangement uses TRBV4-1 and TRBJ2-7, with 7 bases that match TRBD1. Germline V gene data show CDR1 as MGHRA and CDR2 as YSYEKL. CDR3 length equals 14 residues. The junction had 7 bases not matched to a gene; V was cut back by 3 bases and J by 5 bases. DNA for the CDR3: TGCGCCAGCAGCCAGGCGACAGGGTCCGACGAGCAGTACTTC. Protein product: CASSQATGSDEQYF.

The CDR3 is CASSEGRGGYTRYF. DNA for the CDR3: TGTGCCAGCAGTGAAGGCCGGGGGGGCTACACTCGGTACTTC. The chain has TRBV2 and TRBJ2-5, with 8 nucleotides matching TRBD2. J was trimmed by 13 bases and V by 1 base; bases with no gene match: 11. This CDR3 is 14 amino acids long. Per the germline V gene, CDR1 is SNHLY and CDR2 is FYNNEI. Combining the CDR3 with reference TRBV2 and TRBJ2-5 gives the whole variable domain EPEVTQTPSHQVTQMGQEVILRCVPISNHLYFYWYRQILGQKVEFLVSFYNNEISEKSEIFDDQFSVERPDGSNFTLKIRSTKLEDSAMYFCASSEGRGGYTRYFGPGTRLLVL.

V is TRBV28 and J is TRBJ2-5; possible D gene TRBD1, 6 bases. V lost 8 bases and J 7 bases, leaving 17 bases between the germline ends. Germline values: CDR1 MDHEN, CDR2 SYDVKM. The CDR3 has 13 residues. The CDR3 reads CASANGTPRTQYF. The CDR3 DNA is TGTGCCAGCGCCAATGGGACACCCCGGACCCAGTACTTC.

This chain connects TRBV4-2 to TRBJ2-1; 14 bases line up with TRBD2. Germline V gene sequence: CDR1 LGHNA, CDR2 YNFKEQ. The CDR3 consists of 17 residues. Trimming at V came to 0 bases and at J to 6 bases, leaving 4 bases not matched to a gene. Here the CDR3 reads CASSQEKGTSGSNEQFF. Written as DNA, the CDR3 is TGTGCCAGCAGCCAAGAGAAGGGGACTAGCGGGAGCAATGAGCAGTTCTTC.

CDR3 region: CASSAPKTGVGCHEQYF. The CDR3 nucleotides are TGTGCCAGCAGTGCCCCTAAAACAGGGGTAGGGTGCCACGAGCAGTACTTC. The chain uses TRBV6-4 and TRBJ2-7; TRBD1 matches 7 bases. CDR3 size: 17 residues. Germline V lookup: CDR1 MRHNA, CDR2 SNTAGT. V lost 4 bases and J lost 5; bases outside the gene matches: 17.

The V and J genes are TRBV20-1 and TRBJ2-3; weak D call: TRBD2 (6 bases). There are 15 residues in the CDR3. From germline, CDR1 is DFQATT and CDR2 SNEGSKA (reference sequence). The germline V and J ends were trimmed by 3 bases and 0 bases, with 13 bases remaining between them. In DNA form, the CDR3 reads TGCAGTGCTAGTCCCGGGAGCGATAGCACAGATACGCAGTATTTT. Translation gives CSASPGSDSTDTQYF.

The gene calls are TRBV28 and TRBJ1-4, with a weak D call TRBD1 (6 bases). V was trimmed by 8 bases and J by 8 bases, leaving 18 bases between them. CDR1 MDHEN and CDR2 SYDVKM come from the germline V gene. The CDR3 has 14 amino acids. The CDR3 region has the DNA TGTGCCAGCGGACATCAGTGGGGGGGCGAAAAACTGTTTTTT. Translated, it gives CASGHQWGGEKLFF.

The V and J genes are TRBV18 and TRBJ2-7; 7 bases align to TRBD1. CDR3 length: 15 residues. V shed 5 bases and J 0 bases; nucleotides not matched to a gene: 7. Germline lookup yields CDR1 KGHSH and CDR2 LQKENI. CDR3 coding DNA: TGTGCCAGCTCAACGACAGGGATCAGCTCCTACGAGCAGTACTTC. It encodes CASSTTGISSYEQYF.

About this clone: The same CDR3 also results from other DNA sequences found in this sample. V is TRBV18 and J is TRBJ2-7; 10 positions agree with TRBD1. V lost 4 bases and J lost 4; bases outside the gene matches: 1. The CDR3 sequence is 13 residues long. Germline assignment: CDR1 KGHSH and CDR2 LQKENI. CDR3 coding DNA: TGTGCCAGCTCACTGGGACAGGGGTACGAGCAGTACTTC. It yields the protein CASSLGQGYEQYF.

The chain couples TRBV2 to TRBJ2-7; 8 bases line up with TRBD1. The germline CDR1 and CDR2 sequences are SNHLY and FYNNEI. J lost 2 bases, V lost 6 bases, and 6 bases had no gene match. The CDR3 extends over 14 amino acids. The DNA for the CDR3 is TGTGCCAGCAGCGTCGACAGGGGCACCTACGAGCAGTACTTC. Amino acid sequence: CASSVDRGTYEQYF.

CDR3 DNA sequence: TGTGCCAGCAGCGCTCCCGGGACTAGCGGTAGCACAGATACGCAGTATTTT. The encoded protein is CASSAPGTSGSTDTQYF. The chain couples TRBV5-5 to TRBJ2-3, with TRBD2 matching over 11 bases. Germline V gene sequence: CDR1 SGHKS, CDR2 YYEKEE (reference sequence). The CDR3 has 17 amino acids. The ends lost 4 bases at V and 0 bases at J; junction bases unmatched: 7.

The chain couples TRBV6-6 to TRBJ1-1; D not resolved. The V end lost 5 bases, the J end lost 4 bases, and 17 bases lay between the germline ends. Germline V gene lookup returns CDR1 MNHNY and CDR2 SVGAGI (reference sequence). The CDR3 is 15 amino acids. This CDR3 reads CASSPPGLPPTEAFF. For the CDR3, the DNA is TGTGCCAGCAGTCCTCCGGGTCTTCCCCCCACTGAAGCTTTCTTT.

The J gene is TRBJ1-5, the V gene TRBV4-2, with D maybe TRBD1 (5 bases). This CDR3 has 14 residues. The V end was cut by 6 bases, the J end by 1 base, with 10 bases between. The germline gives CDR1 LGHNA, CDR2 YNFKEQ. The CDR3 bases are TGTGCCAGCAGTCTGGCAGGGAGCAATCAGCCCCAGCATTTT. The encoded protein is CASSLAGSNQPQHF.

This chain connects TRBV5-1 to TRBJ1-1, with 10 nucleotides matching TRBD1. This CDR3 has 17 amino acids. The V gene end was trimmed by 2 bases and the J gene end by 0 bases; junction bases not matched to a gene: 7. Germline loops: CDR1 SGHRS, CDR2 YFSETQ. CDR3 in amino acids: CASSFLGTGAMNTEAFF. The CDR3 nucleotides read TGCGCCAGCAGCTTCCTCGGGACAGGGGCCATGAACACTGAAGCTTTCTTT.